These 30 T cell receptor beta chains were sequenced from one sample in a study of blood T cell repertoires in COVID-19. Sequencing used immunoSEQ multiplex PCR; TCRdb keeps in-frame clones, though not all of them. The sample has tens of thousands of clones, roughly three quarters seen once; the top ten hold approximately 22%. Source material: peripheral blood. These receptors originate from a human donor in a cohort sampled during active COVID-19.

The V and J genes are TRBV11-3 and TRBJ2-7, with 10 bases matching TRBD1. CDR1 and CDR2 from the germline V gene are SGHNT and YENEEA. The CDR3 sequence is 16 residues long. V trimming: 4 bases; J trimming: 2 bases; junction bases outside the gene matches: 8. The DNA of the CDR3 is TGTGCCAGCAGCTATTCTGCGGGACAGGGGACCTACGAGCAGTACTTC. Its protein product is CASSYSAGQGTYEQYF.

The gene calls are TRBV5-6 and TRBJ2-7; D is perhaps TRBD2 (6 bases). The length of the CDR3 is 14 residues. V was pared by 5 bases and J by 0 bases, with 12 bases between. CDR1 and CDR2 (germline): SGHDT, YYEEEE. The CDR3 sequence: CASSQAAGSYEQYF. Written as DNA, the CDR3 is TGTGCCAGCAGTCAGGCAGCGGGCTCCTACGAGCAGTACTTC.

The V call is TRBV6-5, the J call TRBJ2-4, with 11 bases lining up with TRBD1. Germline V CDR1 and CDR2: MNHEY, SVGAGI. V lost 4 bases, J lost 6 bases, and 8 bases stayed unmatched. This CDR3 spans 16 amino acids. The DNA of the CDR3 is TGTGCCAGCAGTTCGAGGACAGGGGGCCCCTTAAACATTCAGTACTTC. Residues: CASSSRTGGPLNIQYF.

The J gene is TRBJ1-1, the V gene TRBV5-1; tentative D call: TRBD1 (5 bases). Between the trimmed V and J ends, which lost 2 bases and 3 bases, there was a span of 14 bases. CDR3 length: 15 amino acids. Germline CDR1 and CDR2: SGHRS and YFSETQ. The CDR3 spells CASSFRGLGDTEAFF. CDR3 bases: TGCGCCAGCAGCTTCCGGGGGTTGGGGGACACTGAAGCTTTCTTT.

This clone was seen ten or more times. The V and J genes are TRBV5-5 and TRBJ2-3; 11 positions agree with TRBD2. Germline values: CDR1 SGHKS, CDR2 YYEKEE (reference sequence). CDR3 size: 15 residues. The V and J ends lost 1 base and 4 bases, in that order; junction bases with no gene match: 2. The CDR3 loop is CASSLTSGSPDTQYF. CDR3 nucleotides: TGTGCCAGCAGCTTGACTAGCGGGAGCCCAGATACGCAGTATTTT. Variable domain in full (rest from reference TRBV5-5 and TRBJ2-3): DAGVTQSPTHLIKTRGQQVTLRCSPISGHKSVSWYQQVLGQGPQFIFQYYEKEERGRGNFPDRFSARQFPNYSSELNVNALLLGDSALYLCASSLTSGSPDTQYFGPGTRLTVL.

V gene TRBV7-9 combines with J gene TRBJ1-2; 9 nucleotides line up with TRBD1. From germline, CDR1 is SEHNR and CDR2 FQNEAQ (reference sequence). The CDR3 contains 13 residues. J gave up 4 bases and V 5 bases, and 2 bases lay outside the gene matches. This CDR3 reads CASSPDRGYGYTF. CDR3 sequence (DNA): TGTGCCAGCAGCCCGGACAGGGGCTATGGCTACACCTTC.

The gene calls are TRBV6-6 and TRBJ2-3, with 7 positions matching TRBD1. There are 15 residues in the CDR3. The ends lost 0 bases at V and 4 bases at J; junction bases unmatched: 4. CDR1 is MNHNY and CDR2 is SVGAGI in the germline V gene (reference sequence). CDR3 sequence (DNA): TGTGCCAGCAGTTACTCGACAGGGAGAGCAGATACGCAGTATTTT. Its protein is CASSYSTGRADTQYF.

The V call is TRBV15, the J call TRBJ1-2; D not certain. The CDR3 runs 16 residues. V lost 0 bases and J 3 bases, leaving 14 bases between the germline ends. From germline, CDR1 is LNHNV and CDR2 YYDKDF (reference sequence). The CDR3 here is CATSRDRRAYDYGYTF. CDR3 bases: TGTGCCACCAGCAGAGATCGGAGGGCCTACGACTATGGCTACACCTTC.

J is TRBJ2-5 and V is TRBV10-2, with 8 bases lining up with TRBD1. The V and J ends lost 0 bases and 3 bases, in that order; junction bases with no gene match: 3. The germline gives CDR1 WSHSY, CDR2 SAAADI. The CDR3 spans 15 residues. The CDR3 coding sequence is TGCGCCAGCAGTGAGTCGGGGACAGGAGAAGAGACCCAGTACTTC. Translation gives CASSESGTGEETQYF.

The gene calls are TRBV19 and TRBJ2-3, with 8 bases that match TRBD2. There are 16 residues in the CDR3. With V trimmed by 3 bases and J by 5 bases, 10 bases remained unmatched. Germline CDR1 and CDR2: LNHDA and SQIVND (reference sequence). The DNA for the CDR3 is TGTGCCAGTAGTATTCTTCCAGCGGGAGTGGTAGATACGCAGTATTTT. It codes for CASSILPAGVVDTQYF. The whole variable domain, filled in from reference TRBV19 and TRBJ2-3, reads DGGITQSPKYLFRKEGQNVTLSCEQNLNHDAMYWYRQDPGQGLRLIYYSQIVNDFQKGDIAEGYSVSREKKESFPLTVTSAQKNPTAFYLCASSILPAGVVDTQYFGPGTRLTVL.

This clone was recorded once. The chain uses TRBV5-1 and TRBJ2-3; TRBD1 might be the D (6 bases). CDR3 size: 14 residues. V was trimmed by 7 bases and J by 0 bases, leaving 12 bases between them. Per the germline V gene, CDR1 is SGHRS and CDR2 is YFSETQ. CDR3 loop: CASHRDISTDTQYF. The CDR3 nucleotides read TGCGCCAGCCACCGGGACATTAGCACAGATACGCAGTATTTT.

This clone was counted only a few times. This sequence joins TRBV28 and TRBJ1-5; 8 bases align to TRBD1. CDR1 and CDR2 (germline): MDHEN, SYDVKM. The CDR3 length is 14 residues. The junction had 6 bases not matched to a gene; V was cut back by 4 bases and J by 7 bases. The CDR3 sequence is CASSSGTGGQPQHF. The CDR3 DNA sequence: TGTGCCAGCAGTTCCGGGACAGGAGGGCAGCCCCAGCATTTT. The variable domain in full, completed from reference TRBV28 and TRBJ1-5, reads DVKVTQSSRYLVKRTGEKVFLECVQDMDHENMFWYRQDPGLGLRLIYFSYDVKMKEKGDIPEGYSVSREKKERFSLILESASTNQTSMYLCASSSGTGGQPQHFGDGTRLSIL.

The gene calls are TRBV3-1 (or the pseudogene TRBV3-2) and TRBJ1-1; D might be TRBD1 (6 bases). Trimming stripped 6 bases from V and 11 bases from J, with 19 bases between. The CDR3 is 13 amino acids. Germline CDR1 LGHDT, CDR2 YNNKEL (reference sequence). Written as DNA, the CDR3 is TGTGCCAGCAGTCAACACAGGGAAGGTATGGCTTTCTTT. Translating gives CASSQHREGMAFF.

V gene TRBV7-9 combines with J gene TRBJ1-4, with 9 positions matching TRBD1. This CDR3 has 15 residues. Trimming took 6 bases from V and 7 from J; bases not matched to a gene: 9. Germline V gives CDR1 SEHNR, CDR2 FQNEAQ (reference sequence). CDR3: CASRSGTGIVEKLFF. CDR3 nucleotides: TGTGCCAGCAGATCCGGGACAGGGATTGTTGAAAAACTGTTTTTT.

The V call is TRBV28, the J call TRBJ2-3, with D perhaps TRBD2 (5 bases). Germline CDR1 MDHEN, CDR2 SYDVKM. The CDR3 loop spans 16 amino acids. V was shortened by 0 bases and J by 3 bases, with 13 bases between the two germline ends. The CDR3 is CASSLWGSGSTDTQYF. The CDR3 region has the DNA TGTGCCAGCAGTTTATGGGGGTCGGGGTCTACAGATACGCAGTATTTT.

V gene TRBV5-1 combines with J gene TRBJ1-1, with TRBD1 as a possible D gene (6 bases). Per the germline V gene, CDR1 is SGHRS and CDR2 is YFSETQ. This CDR3 contains 15 residues. The V end was cut by 3 bases, the J end by 1 base, with 13 bases between. The CDR3 spells CASSSRGAWNTEAFF. The CDR3 DNA reads TGCGCCAGCAGCTCGCGGGGGGCATGGAACACTGAAGCTTTCTTT.

The V gene is TRBV28, the J gene TRBJ2-7; 8 positions agree with TRBD1. The V segment lost 4 bases and the J segment 1 base; nucleotides outside the gene matches: 9. The CDR3 is 16 residues long. Germline V CDR1 and CDR2: MDHEN, SYDVKM. Written as DNA, the CDR3 is TGTGCCAGCAGTTCGATCCTCGGGACAGGATCCTACGAGCAGTACTTC. Translating gives CASSSILGTGSYEQYF. Drawing the rest from reference TRBV28 and TRBJ2-7, the complete variable domain is DVKVTQSSRYLVKRTGEKVFLECVQDMDHENMFWYRQDPGLGLRLIYFSYDVKMKEKGDIPEGYSVSREKKERFSLILESASTNQTSMYLCASSSILGTGSYEQYFGPGTRLTVT.

This chain uses TRBV27 with TRBJ2-7; no firm D call. This CDR3 spans 13 amino acids. Per the germline V gene, CDR1 is MNHEY and CDR2 is SMNVEV (reference sequence). V gave up 6 bases and J gave up 1 base, with 10 bases separating them. The CDR3 DNA is TGTGCCAGCAGACTACAAGGATCCTACGAGCAGTACTTC. Amino acids: CASRLQGSYEQYF.

The chain combines TRBV2 with TRBJ2-7; 14 nucleotides agree with TRBD2. This CDR3 region has 15 residues. Germline values: CDR1 SNHLY, CDR2 FYNNEI. J lost 6 bases, V lost 4 bases, and 5 bases had no gene match. The CDR3 spells CASSGGLAGVAEQYF. CDR3 nucleotides: TGTGCCAGCAGTGGGGGACTAGCGGGAGTCGCCGAGCAGTACTTC.

V gene TRBV3-1 (or the pseudogene TRBV3-2) combines with J gene TRBJ2-5; D might be TRBD2 (6 bases). The CDR3 has 17 residues. The V and J ends lost 5 bases and 1 base respectively, with 20 bases between them. CDR1 is LGHDT, CDR2 YNNKEL, per germline (reference sequence). The CDR3 coding sequence is TGTGCCAGCAGCTCCATCGCGGGGTTCGCATTCCAAGAGACCCAGTACTTC. Its protein is CASSSIAGFAFQETQYF.

The DNA for the CDR3 is TGTGCCAGCGGGGACAGGGTAGAGACCCAGTACTTC. This encodes CASGDRVETQYF. The V call is TRBV7-8, the J call TRBJ2-5; 9 bases line up with TRBD1. Per the germline V gene, CDR1 is SGHVS and CDR2 is FQNEAQ. CDR3 length: 12 residues. After removal of 8 bases from V and 4 bases from J, the junction contained 2 bases not matched to a gene.

This chain uses TRBV7-6 with TRBJ1-1; 11 nucleotides match TRBD1. The junction had 3 bases not matched to a gene; V was cut back by 5 bases and J by 1 base. Germline-derived CDR1 and CDR2 are SGHVS and FNYEAQ. The CDR3 spans 15 residues. The CDR3 sequence: CASSPGTGGNTEAFF. The DNA of the CDR3 is TGTGCCAGCAGCCCCGGGACAGGGGGGAACACTGAAGCTTTCTTT. Using reference TRBV7-6 and TRBJ1-1 for the parts outside the CDR3, the full variable domain is GAGVSQSPRYKVTKRGQDVALRCDPISGHVSLYWYRQALGQGPEFLTYFNYEAQQDKSGLPNDRFSAERPEGSISTLTIQRTEQRDSAMYRCASSPGTGGNTEAFFGQGTRLTVV.

The chain employs TRBV7-8 and TRBJ2-1; TRBD2 matches 8 bases. V lost 3 bases to trimming and J lost 6 bases; unmatched junction nucleotides: 13. This CDR3 region has 17 residues. CDR1 and CDR2 from the germline V gene are SGHVS and FQNEAQ. CDR3 sequence reads: CASSLRPTGTRANEQFF. The CDR3 coding sequence is TGTGCCAGCAGCTTGAGGCCCACCGGGACTAGGGCCAATGAGCAGTTCTTC.

The chain carries TRBV30 and TRBJ2-7; 7 positions agree with TRBD1. V gave up 3 bases and J gave up 3 bases; unmatched junction bases: 2. CDR3 length equals 12 residues. Germline CDR1 reads GTSNPN; CDR2 reads SVGIG (reference sequence). The CDR3 sequence: CAWRQGFYEQYF. DNA for the CDR3: TGTGCCTGGAGACAGGGGTTCTACGAGCAGTACTTC. The whole variable domain, filled in from reference TRBV30 and TRBJ2-7, reads SQTIHQWPATLVQPVGSPLSLECTVEGTSNPNLYWYRQAAGRGLQLLFYSVGIGQISSEVPQNLSASRPQDRQFILSSKKLLLSDSGFYLCAWRQGFYEQYFGPGTRLTVT.

The V gene is TRBV18, the J gene TRBJ1-5; 8 bases fit TRBD1. The CDR3 runs 17 residues. Germline lookup yields CDR1 KGHSH and CDR2 LQKENI. V shed 4 bases, J shed 2 bases, and the junction held 10 bases outside the gene matches. For the CDR3, the DNA is TGTGCCAGCTCACTAGGGACAGGCTCCTATCGCAATCAGCCCCAGCATTTT. It is translated as CASSLGTGSYRNQPQHF.

V and J are TRBV6-6 and TRBJ2-3, with 9 bases fitting TRBD2. Trimming at V came to 8 bases and at J to 0 bases, leaving 6 bases not matched to a gene. The CDR3 is made up of 15 amino acids. CDR1 and CDR2 (germline): MNHNY, SVGAGI (reference sequence). CDR3 nucleotide sequence: TGTGCCAGCGAGACTAGCGGTCCTAGCACAGATACGCAGTATTTT. Its translation: CASETSGPSTDTQYF.

The chain links TRBV6-2 or TRBV6-3 to TRBJ1-1, with D unclear. The CDR3 loop spans 14 amino acids. CDR1 and CDR2 (germline): MNHEY, SVGEGT. V was cut by 6 bases and J by 2 bases, with 13 bases left in between. In DNA form, the CDR3 reads TGTGCCAGCAGCCCCAGGAGGCTAAACACTGAAGCTTTCTTT. Translation gives CASSPRRLNTEAFF.

The chain joins TRBV5-4 to TRBJ2-7; 8 bases align to TRBD1. The CDR3 is made up of 15 amino acids. Germline-derived CDR1 and CDR2 are SGHNT and YYREEE (reference sequence). The V gene end was trimmed by 1 base and the J gene end by 3 bases; junction bases not matched to a gene: 6. CDR3 region: CASSLPQGARYEQYF. In DNA form, the CDR3 reads TGTGCCAGCAGCTTGCCTCAGGGGGCGCGCTACGAGCAGTACTTC.

The genes are TRBV7-6 and TRBJ1-1; D may be TRBD1 (6 bases). This CDR3 has 16 amino acids. Trimming removed 5 bases at V and 1 base at J, with 17 bases between. Looked up from germline, CDR1 is SGHVS and CDR2 is FNYEAQ. CDR3: CASSRGGGRQNTEAFF. The CDR3 nucleotides read TGTGCCAGCAGCCGAGGGGGTGGCAGACAGAACACTGAAGCTTTCTTT. Full variable domain (remainder filled in from reference TRBV7-6 and TRBJ1-1): GAGVSQSPRYKVTKRGQDVALRCDPISGHVSLYWYRQALGQGPEFLTYFNYEAQQDKSGLPNDRFSAERPEGSISTLTIQRTEQRDSAMYRCASSRGGGRQNTEAFFGQGTRLTVV.

This clone was counted a few times. J is TRBJ2-5 and V is TRBV12-3 or TRBV12-4; D unresolved. V was clipped by 6 bases and J by 0 bases, with 8 bases between them. The CDR3 has 13 residues. CDR3 in DNA: TGTGCCAGCAGCCCGGGTTACCAAGAGACCCAGTACTTC. It specifies CASSPGYQETQYF.